This TCR beta chain is drawn from a study of post-analysis software for immune sequencing data. The V end was cut by 2 bases, the J end by 6 bases, with 10 bases between. This CDR3 has 13 residues. CDR1 is SGDLS, CDR2 YYNGEE, per germline. Study outcomes and limitations: Patients carried four or five TRBV segments more frequently than controls did, and TRBV5-6, TRBV5-1 and TRBV20-1 were among them. Compared against controls, patients with multiple sclerosis displayed significantly lower normalized Chao1 diversity.

Presence of unique molecular identifiers characterized the TCR beta cDNA libraries. TCRdb recomputed calls from the PCR reads with MiXCR, one row per CDR3 protein. The sample lists roughly 400,000 distinct CDR3 sequences, approximately 38% seen once, with around 8% in the top ten. Points on this clonotype: Its specificity is unknown.

This receptor was obtained from a girl aged 2-15 years with multiple sclerosis. This sequence joins TRBV9 and TRBJ2-3; no definite D call. The sample taken for sequencing was blood. CDR3 DNA sequence: TGTGCCAGCAGCGTGCTCCCCCGGGATACGCAGTATTTT. This sequence encodes CASSVLPRDTQYF. The full variable domain, with the rest looked up from reference TRBV9 and TRBJ2-3, is DSGVTQTPKHLITATGQRVTLRCSPRSGDLSVYWYQQSLDQGLQFLIQYYNGEERAKGNILERFSAQQFPDLHSELNLSSLELGDSALYFCASSVLPRDTQYFGPGTRLTVL.